This TCR beta chain was retrieved from a study of blood T cells in healthy people across ages. Together with a sample-barcoded 5' primer, a J-beta primer mix was included in a second PCR lasting about 6 to 11 cycles. TCRdb recomputed calls from the 5' RACE reads with MiXCR, one row per CDR3 protein. The table records 1.5 million to 2 million distinct CDR3 sequences, around half of them present only once. Every donor gave approximately 10 milliliters of peripheral blood. With regard to this clonotype: An end of the junction does not agree with germline; a read error may underlie this.

The receptor comes from a woman between 40 and 55 years old in good health. What was sequenced was blood.

CDR3 sequence: CGVDRLSYGYTF. The CDR3 coding sequence is TGCGGCGTTGACCGACTTAGCTATGGCTACACCTTC. The chain is built from TRBV29-1 and TRBJ1-2; D is unclear. Germline values: CDR1 SQVTM, CDR2 ANQGSEA. CDR3 size: 12 residues.